This TCR beta chain derives from a study of shared clonotypes between healthy human individuals (TCRdb year 2020). Regarding the study in general: A couple of women and a few men aged 18 to 49 years were included in the cohort. For each donor, CD4 naive and CD4 memory were each given three plates, CD8 naive was given two plates, and CD8 memory was given one plate. To estimate repertoire size and how much clonotype sharing occurs between individuals, the study deeply sequenced the blood TCR repertoires of five healthy adults. Libraries were prepared and TCR repertoires were sequenced by different laboratories using diverse techniques, in order to increase sequencing depth and limit assay-specific biases. Between about 0.85 and 8.9 billion PBMCs per donor were obtained by leukapheresis.

Results the study describes overall, beyond this receptor: Larger estimated clonotype richness was generally found for naive subsets than for memory subsets. Because the study included a small number of donors, the genetic and exposure-history diversity represented was limited. Rarefaction of sorted-subset datasets indicated incomplete sequencing despite the large sequencing depth. About 5% of naive CD4, around 3.6% of naive CD8, 2.3% of memory CD4, and more than 0.35% of memory CD8 clonotypes were shared across a few donors. Pairwise subsampling led to the expectation that sequencing depth would affect the degree of clonotype sharing among donors. Higher generation probabilities were observed for clonotypes shared by all four sorted-subset donors than for non-shared clonotypes. Sampling was restricted to blood, and TCR repertoires in tissue are likely to differ from TCR repertoires in blood.

Using the deep immunoSEQ assay, TCR CDR3 regions were amplified from genomic DNA by multiplex PCR. Genomic DNA extracted from each cell subset was distributed evenly over all wells of several immunoSEQ 96-well plates, and each plate served as one replicate. For sorted subsets, each replicate PCR was loaded with around 200 ng genomic DNA, equivalent to 30,000 or so T cell genomes. Purified libraries were quantified with a Qubit 3.0 fluorometer, sized on a Bioanalyzer 2100, and re-quantified with the KAPA Library Quantification kit. A separate single-read 150-cycle Illumina NextSeq 550 flow cell was used to sequence each immunoSEQ 96-well plate. In the authors' own workflow: Because the immunoSEQ output held only junctional sequences and lacked quality scores, the filtering could not match the filtering applied to full-length reads. To assign V/J genes and CDR3, sequences were annotated against IMGT germline references using PyIR, a Python wrapper for IgBLAST v1.9. Reads were filtered out if the reads had weak V/J assignments (E-value above 1e-6), no CDR3, stop codons, out-of-frame junctions, or ambiguous translated residues. A V3J clonotype was defined by an identical inferred V gene, J gene, and CDR3 amino acid sequence. Percentage overlap between repertoires was calculated by dividing the number of shared unique clonotypes by the size of the smaller repertoire. Repertoire richness was assessed with RTK rarefaction, the Chao1 estimator, and Recon v2.1 estimates of unobserved clonotypes. For all TCRbeta clonotypes obtained by the gDNA method from a few donors, generation probabilities were computed with OLGA. The table comes from immuneACCESS by way of TCRdb, which keeps in-frame sequences with V and J called. Part of the clones is missing from these tables; in studies checked, under half for an unresolved V gene and the rest for unknown reasons. That table supplies the V and J calls and clone size; D and trimming were determined from the DNA. Here the sample has about 2.1 million clones; about 94% occur a single time. Of the sample, around 1.8% is held by the ten largest clones.

CD8 naive samples consisted of CD45RO-negative cells that were positively selected for CCR7, yielding a CD45RA+CCR7+ population without TemRA cells. The donors were healthy, HIV-negative adults who had no recently reported acute infections or vaccinations. Every donor was a Caucasian adult residing in Nashville, Tennessee, USA. After blood collection by leukapheresis, PBMCs were isolated using Ficoll-Histopaque density gradient centrifugation and then cryopreserved in the vapor phase of liquid nitrogen. Purity and quantity of every magnetically sorted T cell population were checked by analytical flow cytometry. Genomic DNA was isolated from every sorted fraction and measured by UV absorbance on a Nanodrop 2000c. Concerning this clone itself: The antigen it recognizes is unknown. Base quality data are lacking; no much larger clone is found one base away.

Sequencing used naive CD8+ T cells from PBMCs. The sample's cell subset or site label is to be understood as: CD45RA+CCR7+. This clonotype was obtained from a young man in good health. Some clones in this sample may be carry-over from other donors' samples.

The DNA is as follows: TGTGCCAGCAGCCACGGGGGAGTCTCTGGGGCCAACGTCCTGACTTTC. This codes for CASSHGGVSGANVLTF. The chain employs TRBV7-6 and TRBJ2-6; a tentative D match to TRBD2 spans 6 bases. The germline V gene specifies SGHVS as CDR1 and FNYEAQ as CDR2. The V end loses 5 bases and the J end loses 0 bases, and a stretch of 11 bases separates them. The CDR3 holds 16 amino acids from the cysteine to the phenylalanine. This entry keeps only the CDR3 DNA: 48 bases, framed from base 1.